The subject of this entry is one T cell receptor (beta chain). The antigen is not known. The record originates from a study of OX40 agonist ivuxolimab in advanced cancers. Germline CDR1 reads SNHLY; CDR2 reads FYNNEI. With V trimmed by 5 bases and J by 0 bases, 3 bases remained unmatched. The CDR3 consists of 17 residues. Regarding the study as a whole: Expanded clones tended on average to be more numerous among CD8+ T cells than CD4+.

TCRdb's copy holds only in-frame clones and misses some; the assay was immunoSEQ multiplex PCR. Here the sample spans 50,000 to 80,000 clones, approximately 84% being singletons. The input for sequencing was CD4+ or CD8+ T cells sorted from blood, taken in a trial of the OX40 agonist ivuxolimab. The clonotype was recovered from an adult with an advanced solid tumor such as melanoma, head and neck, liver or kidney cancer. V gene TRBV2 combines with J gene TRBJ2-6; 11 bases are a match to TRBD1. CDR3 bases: TGTGCCAGCAGTTTGGACAGGGGGCTCTCTGGGGCCAACGTCCTGACTTTC. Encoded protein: CASSLDRGLSGANVLTF.